This entry lists 9 T cell receptor beta chains sequenced from one sample in a study of cytomegalovirus exposure and HLA in healthy donors. 13 Jbeta primers and 60 Vbeta primers were used for the PCR. This table comes from immunoSEQ multiplex PCR, and its TCRdb copy is limited to in-frame clones, with some not included. Recorded for this sample: around 65,000 clones. Sequenced: PBMCs. These receptors were collected from a boy between 10 and 17 years old in good health and CMV-seronegative.

CDR3 bases: TGTGCCAGCAGCAGGATTAGCGGGAGCTCCTACAATGAGCAGTTCTTC. Its protein is CASSRISGSSYNEQFF. The J gene is TRBJ2-1, the V gene TRBV7-3; 9 positions agree with TRBD2. The V and J ends lost 5 bases and 0 bases, in that order; junction bases with no gene match: 5. Germline V gene sequence: CDR1 SGHTA, CDR2 FQGTGA. The CDR3 covers 16 residues.

The V and J genes are TRBV18 and TRBJ1-4; no definite D call. The CDR3 contains 16 residues. CDR1 and CDR2 from the germline V gene are KGHSH and LQKENI. V was shortened by 2 bases and J by 0 bases, with 10 bases between the two germline ends. This CDR3 is CASSPKHATTNEKLFF. CDR3 nucleotide sequence: TGTGCCAGCTCACCAAAACACGCAACAACTAATGAAAAACTGTTTTTT.

This chain connects TRBV9 to TRBJ2-3; D is possibly TRBD2 (7 bases). V lost 0 bases to trimming and J lost 2 bases, with 10 bases between them. Germline values: CDR1 SGDLS, CDR2 YYNGEE. The CDR3 length is 15 residues. CDR3 in DNA: TGTGCCAGCAGCGTAGGAGGGGGGGCCACAGATACGCAGTATTTT. This codes for CASSVGGGATDTQYF.

The chain employs TRBV19 and TRBJ1-2; D unresolved. The length of the CDR3 is 14 residues. V was clipped by 7 bases and J by 2 bases, with 14 bases between them. Germline assignment: CDR1 LNHDA and CDR2 SQIVND (reference sequence). CDR3 DNA sequence: TGTGCCAGTAAAGCAGGCACCAAGAACTATGGCTACACCTTC. The encoded protein is CASKAGTKNYGYTF.

V is TRBV7-2 and J is TRBJ1-1; TRBD1 aligns across 7 bases. V lost 4 bases, J lost 8 bases, and 7 bases stayed unmatched. The germline V gene has CDR1 SGHTA and CDR2 FQGNSA. The CDR3 contains 13 residues. CDR3 sequence: CASSYRGQSEAFF. CDR3 nucleotide sequence: TGTGCCAGCAGCTACCGGGGACAGTCGGAAGCTTTCTTT.

The V call is TRBV13, the J call TRBJ1-1, with TRBD1 as a possible D gene (5 bases). Germline V gives CDR1 PRHDT, CDR2 FYEKMQ (reference sequence). This CDR3 spans 13 amino acids. Trimming left V 5 bases short and J 11 bases short, with 18 bases between. The CDR3 sequence is CASSLTGTSSAFF. For the CDR3, the DNA is TGTGCCAGCAGCCTCACCGGGACTTCAAGCGCTTTCTTT.

The gene calls are TRBV5-4 and TRBJ2-5, with 10 bases that match TRBD2. The end of the DNA is better explained by TRBJ2-7, so the J call may be wrong. CDR3 size: 16 residues. Germline CDR1 and CDR2: SGHNT and YYREEE (reference sequence). CDR3 coding DNA: TGTGCCAGCAGCTTGGAGGGGCTAGCGGGGGTCTACGAGCAGTACTTC. Protein product: CASSLEGLAGVYEQYF.

J is TRBJ2-7 and V is TRBV4-2; no clear D. In germline, CDR1 is LGHNA, CDR2 YNFKEQ. V was clipped by 1 base and J by 2 bases, with 6 bases between them. The CDR3 has 13 amino acids. The CDR3 DNA reads as TGTGCCAGCAGCCAAGCAGTTACCTACGAGCAGTACTTC. Residues: CASSQAVTYEQYF.

This chain connects TRBV9 to TRBJ2-1; the match to TRBD2 covers 13 bases. The CDR3 covers 17 residues. Germline CDR1 reads SGDLS; CDR2 reads YYNGEE. Losses at the gene ends were 4 bases for V and 0 bases for J; bases not matched to a gene: 4. In DNA, the CDR3 is TGTGCCAGCAGCCAGACTAGCGGGGGGCTCTCCTACAATGAGCAGTTCTTC. Translated: CASSQTSGGLSYNEQFF.